One and the same sample provided the 6 T cell receptor beta chains below, sequenced in a study of cytomegalovirus exposure and HLA in healthy donors. PCR primers comprised 60 Vbeta and 13 Jbeta primers. The table came from immunoSEQ multiplex PCR; TCRdb's copy has only in-frame clones and leaves some out. The table shows more than 150,000 clones, with 78% occurring only once. Source material: PBMCs. All receptors come from a woman younger than 45 in good health and CMV-seropositive.

The rearrangement joins TRBV5-1 to TRBJ2-1; 10 bases agree with TRBD2. Germline CDR1 reads SGHRS; CDR2 reads YFSETQ. V trimming: 2 bases; J trimming: 0 bases; junction bases outside the gene matches: 2. The CDR3 length is 16 residues. The CDR3 is CASSLASGSSYNEQFF. The CDR3 region has the DNA TGCGCCAGCAGCTTAGCTAGCGGGAGCTCCTACAATGAGCAGTTCTTC.

This clone has more than one count but fewer than ten. The chain uses TRBV5-5 and TRBJ1-4, with a tentative D call TRBD1 (6 bases). Trimming shortened V by 3 bases and J by 5 bases, and 14 bases separated the two germline ends. The length of the CDR3 is 15 residues. From germline, CDR1 is SGHKS and CDR2 YYEKEE (reference sequence). CDR3 region: CASSYEGERNEKLFF. The CDR3 region has the DNA TGTGCCAGCAGCTACGAGGGGGAGCGGAATGAAAAACTGTTTTTT.

This clone was counted only a few times. The gene calls are TRBV28 and TRBJ1-2, with D maybe TRBD1 (6 bases). Looked up from germline, CDR1 is MDHEN and CDR2 is SYDVKM. V was pared by 2 bases and J by 6 bases, with 10 bases between. The CDR3 runs 13 residues. CDR3 residues: CASSLMTGDGYTF. CDR3 nucleotide sequence: TGTGCCAGCAGTTTAATGACAGGTGATGGCTACACCTTC.

The gene calls are TRBV2 and TRBJ1-5, with 8 bases identical to TRBD1. Germline V CDR1 and CDR2: SNHLY, FYNNEI. Losses at the gene ends were 6 bases for V and 6 bases for J; bases not matched to a gene: 7. The CDR3 extends over 14 amino acids. In DNA form, the CDR3 reads TGTGCCAGCAGAGGAGACAGGGGATCTCAGCCCCAGCATTTT. It translates to CASRGDRGSQPQHF.

This clone was counted a single time. The chain links TRBV27 to TRBJ2-5, with TRBD2 identical over 10 bases. The DNA end lines up better with TRBJ2-7; the J call may be wrong. The CDR3 contains 14 residues. CDR1 and CDR2 from the germline V gene are MNHEY and SMNVEV (reference sequence). The DNA of the CDR3 is TGTGCCAGCAGTCCCAGCGGGAGGGCCTACGAGCAGTACTTC. This sequence encodes CASSPSGRAYEQYF.

J is TRBJ2-5 and V is TRBV5-1; the D gene is possibly TRBD1 (5 bases). Gene TRBJ2-7 matches the end of the DNA better, so the J call may be wrong. Germline-derived CDR1 and CDR2 are SGHRS and YFSETQ. The CDR3 extends over 12 amino acids. CDR3: CASSPGHYEQYF. DNA of the CDR3: TGCGCCAGCAGCCCAGGACACTACGAGCAGTACTTC.